These 24 T cell receptor beta chains share one sample of origin, sequenced in a study of Graves' ophthalmopathy and Graves' hyperthyroidism. Amplifying from RNA transcripts, the study obtained TCR beta CDR3 regions. First-round RT-PCR relied on HTBI primers, and a second-round multiplex PCR came next. In TCRdb, the multiplex PCR reads were re-called with MiXCR into one record per CDR3 protein. The repertoire includes 650,000 to 800,000 distinct CDR3 sequences, just over 40% of them detected once, and more than 3% sits in the top ten. Sequencing input: peripheral blood. The receptors originated from an adult man with Graves' ophthalmopathy.

The chain links TRBV9 to TRBJ1-6; the D gene is possibly TRBD1 (5 bases). Trimming removed 2 bases from V and 5 bases from J, with 11 bases in between. This CDR3 has 15 amino acids. The germline V gene has CDR1 SGDLS and CDR2 YYNGEE. CDR3 DNA sequence: TGTGCCAGCAGCGTCGGTGAGGACAATAATTCACCCCTCCACTTT. As protein: CASSVGEDNNSPLHF.

This chain uses TRBV6-6 with TRBJ2-2, with D perhaps TRBD1 or TRBD2 (5 bases each). V was shortened by 7 bases and J by 0 bases, with 15 bases between the two germline ends. The germline V gene encodes CDR1 MNHNY and CDR2 SVGAGI (reference sequence). The CDR3 spans 16 residues. Here the CDR3 DNA reads TGTGCCAGCACCAATTTCCGGGACGCGAACACCGGGGAGCTGTTTTTT. It codes for CASTNFRDANTGELFF.

The V gene is TRBV5-1, the J gene TRBJ2-5; tentatively, D is TRBD1 (5 bases). The germline CDR1 and CDR2 sequences are SGHRS and YFSETQ. This CDR3 has 17 amino acids. Trimming took 0 bases from V and 2 from J, leaving 17 bases between them. The CDR3 DNA reads TGCGCCAGCAGCTTGGCTCCGTGGGGCGTTGGGCAAGAGACCCAGTACTTC. Protein product: CASSLAPWGVGQETQYF. The entire variable domain, with the rest obtained from reference TRBV5-1 and TRBJ2-5, is as follows: KAGVTQTPRYLIKTRGQQVTLSCSPISGHRSVSWYQQTPGQGLQFLFEYFSETQRNKGNFPGRFSGRQFSNSRSEMNVSTLELGDSALYLCASSLAPWGVGQETQYFGPGTRLLVL.

On this clonotype itself: Here the CDR3 omits its conserved ending phenylalanine or tryptophan, so a read error is the likely source. The DNA is omitted, as the CDR3 cannot be located on it reliably, and the CDR3 follows TCRdb's listing. The rearrangement links TRBV19 to TRBJ2-7; no DNA check was done on the table's D call, TRBD1. The CDR3 length is 8 residues, termini included. CDR1 is LNHDA, CDR2 SQIVND, per germline (reference sequence). The CDR3 loop reads CASSTNRA.

The chain couples TRBV5-5 to TRBJ1-5; D ambiguous. Germline CDR1 and CDR2: SGHKS and YYEKEE (reference sequence). Trimming shortened V by 3 bases and J by 1 base, and 14 bases separated the two germline ends. This CDR3 has 16 residues. CDR3 nucleotides: TGTGCCAGCAGCTCAGCGGGCCTTGGGAGCAATCAGCCCCAGCATTTT. Protein product: CASSSAGLGSNQPQHF. Drawing the rest from reference TRBV5-5 and TRBJ1-5, the complete variable domain is DAGVTQSPTHLIKTRGQQVTLRCSPISGHKSVSWYQQVLGQGPQFIFQYYEKEERGRGNFPDRFSARQFPNYSSELNVNALLLGDSALYLCASSSAGLGSNQPQHFGDGTRLSIL.

This clonotype was detected only a few times. V gene TRBV20-1 combines with J gene TRBJ2-7; D possibly corresponds to TRBD2 (6 bases). Trimming left V 1 base short and J 3 bases short, with 10 bases between. CDR3 size: 13 residues. The germline gives CDR1 DFQATT, CDR2 SNEGSKA (reference sequence). CDR3 sequence reads: CSARGGLNYEQYF. CDR3 DNA: TGCAGTGCTAGAGGGGGACTTAACTACGAGCAGTACTTC.

This clonotype was recorded many times. The chain recombines TRBV19 with TRBJ1-2; D uncertain. Germline V gene sequence: CDR1 LNHDA, CDR2 SQIVND (reference sequence). With 5 bases removed from V and 4 bases from J, the gap between germline ends came to 14 bases. The CDR3 consists of 14 residues. As DNA, the CDR3 is TGTGCCAGTAGTTACGACGGCATCTCCTATGGCTACACCTTC. The encoded protein is CASSYDGISYGYTF.

This clonotype has more than one count but fewer than ten. A much larger clone differs from this one at a single base, so this may be a read error. The J gene is TRBJ2-5, the V gene TRBV10-3; 9 bases agree with TRBD1. This CDR3 region has 13 residues. Germline assignment: CDR1 ENHRY and CDR2 SYGVKD. In DNA, the CDR3 is TGTGCCAGCAGTGAAGACAGGGGGGAGACCCAGTACTTC. Translating it yields CASSEDRGETQYF.

This clonotype occurred many times. V usage is TRBV19 and J usage is TRBJ1-1; D gene ambiguous. Germline CDR1 and CDR2: LNHDA and SQIVND (reference sequence). This CDR3 region has 15 residues. The ends were cut back, 2 bases at V and 1 base at J, with 11 bases in the middle. The DNA of the CDR3 is TGTGCCAGTAGTATAAGCACGGGCGCGAACACTGAAGCTTTCTTT. This sequence encodes CASSISTGANTEAFF.

The genes are TRBV10-3 and TRBJ1-6; TRBD1 agrees at 9 bases. CDR1 ENHRY and CDR2 SYGVKD come from the germline V gene. The V segment lost 5 bases and the J segment 9 bases; nucleotides outside the gene matches: 2. The CDR3 totals 13 residues. The CDR3 nucleotides are TGTGCCATCAGTCAGACAGGGGGTTCACCCCTCCACTTT. Protein: CAISQTGGSPLHF.

In DNA form, the CDR3 reads TGCGCCAGCAGCTTGGTGGCAGGGGTTCCCTCCTATGGCTACACCTTC. Its translation: CASSLVAGVPSYGYTF. V is TRBV5-1 and J is TRBJ1-2, with D tentatively TRBD1 (6 bases). Germline V lookup: CDR1 SGHRS, CDR2 YFSETQ. V lost 0 bases to trimming and J lost 4 bases, with 16 bases between them. The CDR3 loop spans 16 amino acids.

The chain is built from TRBV29-1 and TRBJ1-2; D ambiguous. CDR1 and CDR2 (germline): SQVTM, ANQGSEA. This CDR3 is 11 amino acids long. V was trimmed by 8 bases and J by 4 bases, leaving 11 bases between them. CDR3 coding DNA: TGCAGCACGCCAGAACGCTATGGCTACACCTTC. Protein sequence: CSTPERYGYTF.

The chain recombines TRBV15 with TRBJ2-7, with D possibly TRBD2 on 5 matching bases. This CDR3 region has 17 residues. Germline CDR1 is LNHNV and CDR2 is YYDKDF (reference sequence). The V end was cut by 3 bases, the J end by 0 bases, with 18 bases between. The CDR3 protein is CATSSAAEDLSSYEQYF. CDR3 bases: TGTGCCACCAGCAGTGCGGCCGAGGACTTGAGCTCCTACGAGCAGTACTTC. Filled out from reference TRBV15 and TRBJ2-7, the complete variable domain reads DAMVIQNPRYQVTQFGKPVTLSCSQTLNHNVMYWYQQKSSQAPKLLFHYYDKDFNNEADTPDNFQSRRPNTSFCFLDIRSPGLGDTAMYLCATSSAAEDLSSYEQYFGPGTRLTVT.

CDR3 nucleotides: TGTGCCACCAGCAGTGAGACAGGTCTCTCCGGGGGCCTAAACGTCCTGACTTTC. Amino acids: CATSSETGLSGGLNVLTF. The rearrangement uses TRBV15 and TRBJ2-6; D possibly matches TRBD1 or TRBD2 (6 bases each). The CDR3 consists of 18 residues. Between the trimmed V and J ends, which lost 3 bases and 10 bases, there was a span of 25 bases. Looked up from germline, CDR1 is LNHNV and CDR2 is YYDKDF (reference sequence).

J is TRBJ2-7 and V is TRBV9, with a weak D call TRBD2 (6 bases). Between the trimmed V and J ends, which lost 3 bases and 7 bases, there was a span of 20 bases. Looked up from germline, CDR1 is SGDLS and CDR2 is YYNGEE. This CDR3 spans 15 amino acids. CDR3 nucleotides: TGTGCCAGCAGCGCGAGACTAGGAGACACCGGGGAGCAGTACTTC. Residues: CASSARLGDTGEQYF. Complete variable domain (other parts from reference TRBV9 and TRBJ2-7): DSGVTQTPKHLITATGQRVTLRCSPRSGDLSVYWYQQSLDQGLQFLIQYYNGEERAKGNILERFSAQQFPDLHSELNLSSLELGDSALYFCASSARLGDTGEQYFGPGTRLTVT.

In the case of this clonotype: This may stem from a read error, because a much larger clone lies one nucleotide away. The chain employs TRBV10-3 and TRBJ1-2; D remains ambiguous. Germline V gene lookup returns CDR1 ENHRY and CDR2 SYGVKD. This CDR3 has 12 residues. CDR3 loop: CASSGSVYGYTF. The CDR3, as DNA: TGTGCCAGCAGTGGCTCTGTCTATGGCTACACCTTC.

This clonotype has just a few counts. The chain links TRBV12-3 or TRBV12-4 to TRBJ1-1; TRBD1 might be the D (5 bases). V was clipped by 2 bases and J by 2 bases, with 12 bases between them. The CDR3 consists of 15 residues. CDR3: CASSLWGVKNTEAFF. CDR3 sequence (DNA): TGTGCCAGCAGTTTATGGGGGGTAAAAAACACTGAAGCTTTCTTT.

This clonotype was detected a few times. The chain is built from TRBV28 and TRBJ2-7, with D possibly being TRBD1 (6 bases). The CDR3 is made up of 13 amino acids. Germline lookup yields CDR1 MDHEN and CDR2 SYDVKM. V lost 5 bases, J lost 2 bases, and 10 bases lay in between. The CDR3 DNA reads as TGTGCCAGCAGTAACAGGGTACCCTACGAGCAGTACTTC. Translation: CASSNRVPYEQYF.

The sample holds many counts of this clonotype. This chain uses TRBV19 with TRBJ1-6; D is perhaps TRBD1 (5 bases). V gave up 7 bases and J gave up 9 bases, with 16 bases separating them. The germline CDR1 and CDR2 sequences are LNHDA and SQIVND (reference sequence). The CDR3 loop spans 14 amino acids. The CDR3 sequence: CASMEDAGGSPLHF. The CDR3 DNA reads TGTGCCAGTATGGAGGACGCCGGGGGTTCACCCCTCCACTTT.

There are many counts of this clonotype. The chain carries TRBV12-3 or TRBV12-4 and TRBJ2-5, with 14 bases fitting TRBD2. V was clipped by 5 bases and J by 5 bases; unmatched bases: 10. CDR3 size: 17 residues. The CDR3 region is CASSRTSGGPRPETQYF. The DNA for the CDR3 is TGTGCCAGCAGTCGGACTAGCGGGGGGCCCCGCCCTGAGACCCAGTACTTC.

This clonotype was observed at least ten times. J is TRBJ2-7 and V is TRBV7-3; D is uncertain. The CDR3 length is 13 residues. V was pared by 3 bases and J by 5 bases, with 11 bases between. Germline lookup yields CDR1 SGHTA and CDR2 FQGTGA. The CDR3 DNA reads as TGTGCCAGCAGCTTGTCTCTTTCCCACGAGCAGTACTTC. Translated: CASSLSLSHEQYF.

This sequence joins TRBV9 and TRBJ1-4; D is unresolved. V dropped 0 bases and J dropped 10 bases, with 13 bases sitting between them. This CDR3 comprises 14 residues. Germline CDR1 is SGDLS and CDR2 is YYNGEE. The CDR3: CASSVEAGSGKLFF. CDR3 DNA: TGTGCCAGCAGCGTAGAGGCAGGCTCTGGAAAACTGTTTTTT.

This clonotype was seen once. This chain joins TRBV29-1 and TRBJ1-1; D not resolved. Per the germline V gene, CDR1 is SQVTM and CDR2 is ANQGSEA. Trimming removed 3 bases from V and 5 bases from J, with 7 bases in between. This CDR3 region has 11 residues. The CDR3 nucleotides read TGCAGCGTTGAGGGGTATACTGAAGCTTTCTTT. Residues: CSVEGYTEAFF. The full variable domain, with the rest looked up from reference TRBV29-1 and TRBJ1-1, is SAVISQKPSRDICQRGTSLTIQCQVDSQVTMMFWYRQQPGQSLTLIATANQGSEATYESGFVIDKFPISRPNLTFSTLTVSNMSPEDSSIYLCSVEGYTEAFFGQGTRLTVV.

Note on this clonotype: This may stem from a read error, because a much larger clone lies one nucleotide away. J is TRBJ1-3 and V is TRBV2; TRBD1 aligns across 9 bases. With 3 bases clipped from V and 4 bases from J, the junction kept 7 bases outside the gene matches. The germline V gene encodes CDR1 SNHLY and CDR2 FYNNEI. The CDR3 has 16 residues. The DNA of the CDR3 is TGTGCCAGCAGTGAGACGGGACAGGGAGCCGGAAACACCATATATTTT. Residues: CASSETGQGAGNTIYF.